These 11 T cell receptor beta chains were all obtained from the same sample, sequenced in a study of blood T cell repertoires in COVID-19. The assay was immunoSEQ multiplex PCR, and TCRdb's table has in-frame clones only and misses some. The table has 95,000 to 100,000 clones, around 90% seen once. Material: peripheral blood. The receptors stem from a man aged 50-59 years with acute or convalescent COVID-19.

The chain carries TRBV5-1 and TRBJ1-1, with TRBD1 identical over 11 bases. The CDR3 runs to 14 residues. J lost 5 bases, V lost 4 bases, and 4 bases had no gene match. The germline CDR1 and CDR2 sequences are SGHRS and YFSETQ. The CDR3 bases are TGCGCCAGCAGCCCCTGGGACAGGGGGACTGAAGCTTTCTTT. Translation gives CASSPWDRGTEAFF. Looking up the rest from reference TRBV5-1 and TRBJ1-1 gives the full variable domain: KAGVTQTPRYLIKTRGQQVTLSCSPISGHRSVSWYQQTPGQGLQFLFEYFSETQRNKGNFPGRFSGRQFSNSRSEMNVSTLELGDSALYLCASSPWDRGTEAFFGQGTRLTVV.

The gene calls are TRBV13 and TRBJ1-2; TRBD1 is a possible D gene (5 bases). V lost 0 bases and J 8 bases, leaving 13 bases between the germline ends. Germline assignment: CDR1 PRHDT and CDR2 FYEKMQ (reference sequence). This CDR3 is built from 14 residues. The CDR3 DNA reads TGTGCCAGCAGCTTAGGACAGGACCCCTACGGCTACACCTTC. This encodes CASSLGQDPYGYTF.

The chain joins TRBV5-1 to TRBJ2-3, with D tentatively TRBD1 (5 bases). Trimming removed 5 bases at V and 2 bases at J, with 15 bases between. This CDR3 contains 15 residues. CDR1 and CDR2 from the germline V gene are SGHRS and YFSETQ. The CDR3 spells CASRSIGAVTDTQYF. The CDR3 nucleotides read TGCGCCAGCAGAAGTATAGGGGCGGTCACAGATACGCAGTATTTT.

This rearrangement joins TRBV19 to TRBJ1-3; D not resolved. Germline V CDR1 and CDR2: LNHDA, SQIVND (reference sequence). Trimming left V 3 bases short and J 0 bases short, with 12 bases between. The CDR3 covers 16 residues. The CDR3 spells CASSIAARSSGNTIYF. The CDR3 bases are TGTGCCAGTAGTATCGCGGCGCGTAGCTCTGGAAACACCATATATTTT. Together with reference TRBV19 and TRBJ1-3, the CDR3 gives the full variable domain: DGGITQSPKYLFRKEGQNVTLSCEQNLNHDAMYWYRQDPGQGLRLIYYSQIVNDFQKGDIAEGYSVSREKKESFPLTVTSAQKNPTAFYLCASSIAARSSGNTIYFGEGSWLTVV.

The chain carries TRBV7-7 and TRBJ2-7, with TRBD2 matching 8 bases. Germline CDR1 and CDR2: SSHAT and FNYEAQ (reference sequence). This CDR3 comprises 14 residues. J was trimmed by 3 bases and V by 5 bases; bases with no gene match: 6. The CDR3: CASSPGGGHYEQYF. The CDR3 DNA reads TGTGCCAGCAGCCCCGGGGGGGGCCACTACGAGCAGTACTTC.

V and J are TRBV15 and TRBJ2-1; 8 nucleotides align to TRBD2. Per germline, CDR1 LNHNV and CDR2 YYDKDF (reference sequence). V was pared by 0 bases and J by 0 bases, with 7 bases of the junction left unmatched. This CDR3 spans 18 amino acids. The CDR3 nucleotides read TGTGCCACCAGCAGAGATAGGAAGCGGGGGAGCTCCTACAATGAGCAGTTCTTC. This codes for CATSRDRKRGSSYNEQFF.

This sequence joins TRBV9 and TRBJ2-1, with 11 nucleotides matching TRBD2. Germline V lookup: CDR1 SGDLS, CDR2 YYNGEE. This CDR3 contains 16 residues. The ends lost 0 bases at V and 4 bases at J; junction bases unmatched: 3. CDR3 coding DNA: TGTGCCAGCAGCGTAGCTACTAGCGGGGGTTACAATGAGCAGTTCTTC. Protein sequence: CASSVATSGGYNEQFF.

The chain carries TRBV10-1 and TRBJ1-5; 7 nucleotides match TRBD1. CDR3 size: 13 residues. The trim removed 8 bases at V and 4 bases at J, leaving 5 bases unmatched. In germline, CDR1 is WNHNN, CDR2 SYGVQD (reference sequence). The CDR3 sequence: CASGRQGNQPQHF. In DNA, the CDR3 is TGCGCCAGCGGGAGACAGGGAAATCAGCCCCAGCATTTT.

The chain employs TRBV7-7 and TRBJ2-7, with TRBD2 as a possible D gene (6 bases). The V end lost 5 bases, the J end lost 5 bases, and 13 bases lay between the germline ends. In germline, CDR1 is SSHAT, CDR2 FNYEAQ (reference sequence). The CDR3 is 13 residues long. CDR3 in DNA: TGTGCCAGCAGCCAACGGGGGTCAGACGAGCAGTACTTC. It is translated as CASSQRGSDEQYF.

The chain employs TRBV5-1 and TRBJ2-5; 7 bases line up with TRBD1. The CDR3 is made up of 17 amino acids. Germline values: CDR1 SGHRS, CDR2 YFSETQ. V gave up 2 bases and J gave up 2 bases; unmatched junction bases: 12. The CDR3 region has the DNA TGCGCCAGCAGCTTATACTTATGGGGGACAGCACAAGAGACCCAGTACTTC. Its translation: CASSLYLWGTAQETQYF.

The chain carries TRBV18 and TRBJ2-7; possibly TRBD2 for D (6 bases). The CDR3 has 12 amino acids. Germline V gene sequence: CDR1 KGHSH, CDR2 LQKENI. Trimming cost V 5 bases and J 5 bases, with 10 bases left between them. The CDR3 DNA sequence: TGTGCCAGCTCATCGGCGGGGCACGAGCAGTACTTC. Protein sequence: CASSSAGHEQYF.